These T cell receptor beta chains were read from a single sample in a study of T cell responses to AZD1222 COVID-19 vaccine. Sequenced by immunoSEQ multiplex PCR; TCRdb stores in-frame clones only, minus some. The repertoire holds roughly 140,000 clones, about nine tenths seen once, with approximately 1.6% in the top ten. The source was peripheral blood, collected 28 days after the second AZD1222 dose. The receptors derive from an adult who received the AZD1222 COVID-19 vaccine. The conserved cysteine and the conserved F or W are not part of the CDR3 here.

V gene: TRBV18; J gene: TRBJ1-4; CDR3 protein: ASSPRQGAREKLF
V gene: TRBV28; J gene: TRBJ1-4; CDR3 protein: ASSVVNEKLF
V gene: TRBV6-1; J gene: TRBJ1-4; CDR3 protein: ASSETGIRGEKLF
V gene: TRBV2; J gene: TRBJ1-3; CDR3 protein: ANQRGSGNTIY
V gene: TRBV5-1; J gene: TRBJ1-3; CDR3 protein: ASSVDGAGNTIY
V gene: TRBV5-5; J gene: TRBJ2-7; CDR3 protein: ASSRQIGGSTYEQY
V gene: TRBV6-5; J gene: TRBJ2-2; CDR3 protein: ASRPGGRAGELF
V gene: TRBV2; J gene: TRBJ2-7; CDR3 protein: ASSDRQGATREQY
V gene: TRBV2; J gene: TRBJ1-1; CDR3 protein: ATTGDTEAF
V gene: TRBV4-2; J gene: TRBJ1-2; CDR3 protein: ASSQDRGQGANGYT
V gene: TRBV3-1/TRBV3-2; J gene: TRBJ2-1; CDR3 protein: ASSQASGGAGNEQF
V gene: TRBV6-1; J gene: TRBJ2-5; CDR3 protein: ASSEGPGMETQY
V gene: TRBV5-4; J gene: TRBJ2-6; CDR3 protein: ASSLPGPMRGANVLT
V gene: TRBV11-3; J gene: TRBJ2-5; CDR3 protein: ASSPGGTSGRDRETQY
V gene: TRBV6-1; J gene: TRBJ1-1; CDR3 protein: ASSDGPSGSAF
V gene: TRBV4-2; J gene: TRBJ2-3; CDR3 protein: ASSQEGGWGTDTQY
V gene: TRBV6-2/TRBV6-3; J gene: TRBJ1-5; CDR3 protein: ASSRDSLGNQPQH
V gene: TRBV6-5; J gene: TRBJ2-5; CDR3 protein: ASSPTSGRGETQY
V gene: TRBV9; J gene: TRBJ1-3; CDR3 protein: ASSVGTFSGNTIY
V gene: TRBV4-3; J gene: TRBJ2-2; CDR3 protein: ASSQVLGLAGEVGELF
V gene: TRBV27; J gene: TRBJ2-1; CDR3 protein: ASSHYRGHYNEQF
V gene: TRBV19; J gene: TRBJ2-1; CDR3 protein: ASSVPSTGSNEQF
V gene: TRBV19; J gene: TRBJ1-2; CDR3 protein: ASSIVRGANYGYT
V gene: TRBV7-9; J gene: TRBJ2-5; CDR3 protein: ASSLASGGGRETQY
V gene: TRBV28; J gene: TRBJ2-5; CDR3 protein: ASSFGGQETQY
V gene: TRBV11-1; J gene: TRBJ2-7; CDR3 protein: ASSARDRYYEQY
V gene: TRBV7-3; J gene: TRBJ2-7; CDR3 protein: ASSLGLAGAEGLYEQY
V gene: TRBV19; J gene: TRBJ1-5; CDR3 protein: ASSRDRGGSQPQH
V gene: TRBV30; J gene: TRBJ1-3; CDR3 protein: AISPGGGNTIY
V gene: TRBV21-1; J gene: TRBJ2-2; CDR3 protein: ASSGCAKNTGELF
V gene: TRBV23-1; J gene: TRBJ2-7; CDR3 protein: ASSQTNQGDASGRRHEQY
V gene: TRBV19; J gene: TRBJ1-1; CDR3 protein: ASSIQGGRTEAF
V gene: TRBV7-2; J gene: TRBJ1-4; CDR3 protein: ASSRDDEKLF
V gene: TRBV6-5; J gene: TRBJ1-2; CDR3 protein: ASNSPPHGGYT
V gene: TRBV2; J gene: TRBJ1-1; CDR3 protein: ASIYDRNTEAF
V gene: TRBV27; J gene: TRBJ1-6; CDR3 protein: ASSAEMRVRSPLH
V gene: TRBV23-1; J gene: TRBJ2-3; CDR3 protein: ASILPGRTNTDTQY
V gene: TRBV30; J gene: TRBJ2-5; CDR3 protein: AWSLLPTGTGGRETQY
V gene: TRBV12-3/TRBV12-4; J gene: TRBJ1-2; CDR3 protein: ASSFGRNYGYT
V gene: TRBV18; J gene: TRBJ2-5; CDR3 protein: ASSPPVRGQETQY
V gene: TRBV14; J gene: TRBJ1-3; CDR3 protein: ASSRMGQGNTIY